The next 28 T cell receptor beta chains were all read from a single sample in a study of blood T cell repertoires in COVID-19. This table comes from immunoSEQ multiplex PCR, and its TCRdb copy is limited to in-frame clones, with some not included. The table records fewer than 350,000 clones, approximately 88% of them present only once. The sequenced sample consisted of peripheral blood. The receptors come from a man aged 25-45 years with COVID-19, enrolled during active disease.

The rearrangement links TRBV7-3 to TRBJ2-2, with D possibly TRBD1 on 6 matching bases. The V and J ends lost 3 bases and 6 bases respectively, with 17 bases between them. This CDR3 has 16 amino acids. The germline V gene encodes CDR1 SGHTA and CDR2 FQGTGA. DNA of the CDR3: TGTGCCAGCAGCTTCACAGGGAATGCTGCTGCCGGGGAGCTGTTTTTT. Its protein is CASSFTGNAAAGELFF.

The V call is TRBV4-2, the J call TRBJ2-7, with TRBD2 identical over 11 bases. This CDR3 region has 15 residues. With 1 base clipped from V and 2 bases from J, the junction kept 1 base outside the gene matches. The germline gives CDR1 LGHNA, CDR2 YNFKEQ. Here the CDR3 reads CASSQGLAGPYEQYF. As DNA, the CDR3 is TGTGCCAGCAGCCAAGGACTAGCGGGGCCCTACGAGCAGTACTTC.

In regard to this clone: The junction shows a germline mismatch at one end, possibly a read error. The rearrangement links TRBV30 to TRBJ1-6, with TRBD1 as a possible D gene (5 bases). The CDR3 extends over 13 amino acids. The germline V gene encodes CDR1 GTSNPN and CDR2 SVGIG (reference sequence). CDR3 nucleotides: TGTGCCTGGAGTGAAACGCGGGACCGCGTACGAGAATTT. As protein: CAWSETRDRVREF.

The rearrangement uses TRBV11-3 and TRBJ2-5; D might be TRBD2 (6 bases). The V end lost 1 base, the J end lost 7 bases, and 10 bases lay between the germline ends. From germline, CDR1 is SGHNT and CDR2 YENEEA. The CDR3 loop spans 13 amino acids. The CDR3 sequence is CASSLGQEGTQYF. The CDR3 DNA sequence: TGTGCCAGCAGCTTAGGCCAGGAGGGGACCCAGTACTTC.

The chain joins TRBV7-2 to TRBJ1-5; tentatively, D is TRBD1 (5 bases). Germline V CDR1 and CDR2: SGHTA, FQGNSA. Trimming took 3 bases from V and 0 from J, leaving 12 bases between them. The CDR3 runs 16 residues. The CDR3 nucleotides are TGTGCCAGCAGCTTCACAGGAGCCTATAGCAATCAGCCCCAGCATTTT. This encodes CASSFTGAYSNQPQHF.

V is TRBV29-1 and J is TRBJ1-1, with D possibly being TRBD1 (6 bases). From germline, CDR1 is SQVTM and CDR2 ANQGSEA. V lost 7 bases to trimming and J lost 2 bases, with 20 bases between them. The CDR3 has 15 residues. For the CDR3, the DNA is TGCAGCGGCGAGTCTGCGGGGGGGCCAAACACTGAAGCTTTCTTT. It is translated as CSGESAGGPNTEAFF.

This chain uses TRBV11-2 with TRBJ2-5; D is ambiguous. CDR1 is SGHAT, CDR2 FQNNGV, per germline. The CDR3 runs 14 residues. V was trimmed by 0 bases and J by 5 bases, leaving 10 bases between them. CDR3 protein: CASSLEPGQETQYF. The CDR3 bases are TGTGCCAGCAGCTTAGAGCCAGGCCAGGAGACCCAGTACTTC.

This clone was seen only once. The chain is built from TRBV5-1 and TRBJ2-2; 10 bases agree with TRBD2. From germline, CDR1 is SGHRS and CDR2 YFSETQ. J was trimmed by 8 bases and V by 0 bases; bases with no gene match: 10. The CDR3 loop spans 17 amino acids. CDR3 nucleotides: TGCGCCAGCAGCTTGGGACAGACTAGCGGGTTCCGGGGGGAGCTGTTTTTT. This gives the protein CASSLGQTSGFRGELFF.

The chain combines TRBV11-2 with TRBJ1-6, with D perhaps matching TRBD1 (6 bases). Germline V CDR1 and CDR2: SGHAT, FQNNGV. The CDR3 is 15 residues long. V was clipped by 5 bases and J by 9 bases, with 17 bases between them. CDR3 sequence: CASSRSQGIGSPLHF. Here the CDR3 DNA reads TGTGCCAGCAGCCGAAGTCAGGGGATTGGTTCACCCCTCCACTTT.

This sequence joins TRBV6-2 or TRBV6-3 and TRBJ2-1; a weak D match, TRBD1 (5 bases). The CDR3 is 14 residues long. The V gene's germline CDR1 is MNHEY and CDR2 SVGEGT. Trimming took 2 bases from V and 12 from J, leaving 17 bases between them. The CDR3 protein is CASSYQGLANWQFF. In nucleotides, the CDR3 is TGTGCCAGCAGTTACCAGGGTTTAGCTAATTGGCAGTTCTTC.

The chain links TRBV7-6 to TRBJ1-5; 12 bases are a match to TRBD1. Losses at the gene ends were 3 bases for V and 2 bases for J; bases not matched to a gene: 2. The CDR3 contains 16 residues. In germline, CDR1 is SGHVS, CDR2 FNYEAQ. The CDR3 bases are TGTGCCAGCAGCTTGGGACAGGGGGCTGGCAATCAGCCCCAGCATTTT. As protein: CASSLGQGAGNQPQHF.

The gene calls are TRBV12-5 and TRBJ1-1; TRBD1 matches at 10 bases. Germline assignment: CDR1 LGHNT and CDR2 FRNRAP. The CDR3 runs to 19 residues. J gave up 1 base and V 6 bases, and 17 bases lay outside the gene matches. The CDR3 sequence is CASGIVLQGTGAQNTEAFF. DNA of the CDR3: TGTGCTAGTGGCATTGTCCTTCAAGGGACAGGGGCGCAGAACACTGAAGCTTTCTTT.

This chain uses TRBV7-6 with TRBJ1-1; TRBD1 is a possible D gene (6 bases). The CDR3 contains 16 residues. Germline-derived CDR1 and CDR2 are SGHVS and FNYEAQ. V shed 0 bases and J shed 1 base, with 12 bases lying between them. CDR3 region: CASSLATRGANTEAFF. In DNA form, the CDR3 reads TGTGCCAGCAGCTTAGCAACGCGGGGGGCGAACACTGAAGCTTTCTTT.

The CDR3 is CASSFMEATGNEQFF. The CDR3 nucleotides are TGTGCCAGCAGCTTTATGGAGGCCACGGGCAATGAGCAGTTCTTC. The genes are TRBV7-2 and TRBJ2-1, with D possibly being TRBD2 (5 bases). V gave up 3 bases and J gave up 6 bases, with 15 bases separating them. The germline CDR1 and CDR2 sequences are SGHTA and FQGNSA. The CDR3 covers 15 residues.

V and J are TRBV6-5 and TRBJ1-1, with 9 bases lining up with TRBD1. J gave up 4 bases and V 5 bases, and 2 bases lay outside the gene matches. Germline V gene data show CDR1 as MNHEY and CDR2 as SVGAGI. This CDR3 is built from 13 residues. The DNA of the CDR3 is TGTGCCAGCAGTCCGACAGGGGGCACTGAAGCTTTCTTT. Its protein product is CASSPTGGTEAFF.

V usage is TRBV28 and J usage is TRBJ2-7; TRBD1 agrees at 7 bases. The CDR3 is 14 amino acids. Germline V gene data show CDR1 as MDHEN and CDR2 as SYDVKM. Trimming at V came to 6 bases and at J to 5 bases, leaving 10 bases not matched to a gene. The CDR3: CASSPGGQAHEQYF. The CDR3 DNA sequence: TGTGCCAGCAGCCCAGGCGGACAGGCCCACGAGCAGTACTTC.

CDR3 nucleotides: TGTGCCAGCAGCGTACAGGCGCTGAACACCGGGGAGCTGTTTTTT. This gives the protein CASSVQALNTGELFF. The V and J genes are TRBV9 and TRBJ2-2; D gene unclear. The CDR3 is 15 amino acids. The V gene's germline CDR1 is SGDLS and CDR2 YYNGEE. The V gene lost 1 base and the J gene lost 1 base, with 8 bases spanning the gap.

This clone was counted only a few times. This chain uses TRBV4-1 with TRBJ1-2; 7 nucleotides agree with TRBD1. V lost 0 bases, J lost 2 bases, and 9 bases stayed unmatched. The germline gives CDR1 MGHRA, CDR2 YSYEKL. CDR3 length: 17 residues. CDR3 nucleotide sequence: TGCGCCAGCAGCCAAGAATTCATGGGGACAGCAAACTATGGCTACACCTTC. Protein product: CASSQEFMGTANYGYTF.

The table lists this clone with a count of one. This chain connects TRBV19 to TRBJ1-5, with 12 bases aligning to TRBD1. There are 18 residues in the CDR3. CDR1 is LNHDA and CDR2 is SQIVND in the germline V gene (reference sequence). V was clipped by 10 bases and J by 0 bases; unmatched bases: 13. This CDR3 is CATRPGQGAINSNQPQHF. Here the CDR3 DNA reads TGTGCCACAAGACCGGGACAGGGGGCCATTAATAGCAATCAGCCCCAGCATTTT.

The J gene is TRBJ2-3, the V gene TRBV6-5; possibly TRBD2 for D (5 bases). The CDR3 spans 14 residues. V was cut by 7 bases and J by 3 bases, with 14 bases left in between. CDR1 MNHEY and CDR2 SVGAGI come from the germline V gene. CDR3 bases: TGTGCCAGCAAGTTCCTCCTAGCAACAGATACGCAGTATTTT. Its translation: CASKFLLATDTQYF.

The chain links TRBV5-1 to TRBJ2-2; D is uncertain. The CDR3 loop spans 17 amino acids. CDR1 is SGHRS, CDR2 YFSETQ, per germline. V shed 4 bases and J shed 2 bases, with 18 bases lying between them. In DNA form, the CDR3 reads TGCGCCAGCAGCCCTGAATTGTACGGGTACAACACCGGGGAGCTGTTTTTT. Residues: CASSPELYGYNTGELFF.

This chain uses TRBV10-3 with TRBJ2-7, with TRBD2 matching 14 bases. Looked up from germline, CDR1 is ENHRY and CDR2 is SYGVKD. V lost 6 bases to trimming and J lost 1 base; unmatched junction nucleotides: 17. This CDR3 is built from 20 residues. In DNA form, the CDR3 reads TGTGCCATCAGCCCCCGGGGGACGGGGACTAGCGGGAGTACGTCCTACGAGCAGTACTTC. Translating it yields CAISPRGTGTSGSTSYEQYF.

The rearrangement uses TRBV9 and TRBJ2-5; TRBD1 agrees at 9 bases. Germline V gene data show CDR1 as SGDLS and CDR2 as YYNGEE. This CDR3 has 15 amino acids. V gave up 3 bases and J gave up 5 bases; unmatched junction bases: 8. CDR3 protein: CASSGKQGAPETQYF. In DNA, the CDR3 is TGTGCCAGCAGCGGCAAACAGGGGGCTCCGGAGACCCAGTACTTC.

The chain couples TRBV3-1 (or the pseudogene TRBV3-2) to TRBJ1-2; D gene uncertain. The CDR3 has 13 amino acids. Germline values: CDR1 LGHDT, CDR2 YNNKEL (reference sequence). V lost 5 bases, J lost 6 bases, and 13 bases lay in between. CDR3 DNA sequence: TGTGCCAGCAGCGGGAGCAGAGCGAATGGCTACACCTTC. Amino acid sequence: CASSGSRANGYTF.

V gene TRBV5-6 combines with J gene TRBJ2-1; 13 positions match TRBD2. The CDR3 has 17 amino acids. Germline V CDR1 and CDR2: SGHDT, YYEEEE. V shed 4 bases, J shed 7 bases, and the junction held 11 bases outside the gene matches. The CDR3 DNA reads as TGTGCCAGCAGCACCTTCTGGACTAGCGGGAGTTTAAATGAGCAGTTCTTC. Translated, it gives CASSTFWTSGSLNEQFF.

The chain joins TRBV24-1 to TRBJ1-2, with D possibly matching TRBD1 (5 bases). The V and J ends lost 2 bases and 6 bases respectively, with 21 bases between them. In germline, CDR1 is KGHDR, CDR2 SFDVKD. The CDR3 totals 17 residues. CDR3 sequence reads: CATSDSGWQGGLNGYTF. The CDR3 coding sequence is TGTGCCACCAGTGATTCTGGCTGGCAGGGCGGATTAAATGGCTACACCTTC.

This rearrangement joins TRBV30 to TRBJ2-5; D is uncertain. CDR1 GTSNPN and CDR2 SVGIG come from the germline V gene (reference sequence). Trimming stripped 0 bases from V and 3 bases from J, with 8 bases between. The length of the CDR3 is 13 residues. The CDR3 loop is CAWSVQTKETQYF. The CDR3 bases are TGTGCCTGGAGTGTACAGACAAAAGAGACCCAGTACTTC.

The chain uses TRBV9 and TRBJ2-3; tentative D call: TRBD2 (6 bases). There are 18 residues in the CDR3. CDR1 and CDR2 (germline): SGDLS, YYNGEE. V was cut by 0 bases and J by 6 bases, with 23 bases left in between. The CDR3 DNA is TGTGCCAGCAGCGTAGACGGAACTAGCCCTCGCCATGGGGATACGCAGTATTTT. It specifies CASSVDGTSPRHGDTQYF.